This T cell receptor beta chain was captured in a study of Ad26.COV2.S vaccination and SARS-CoV-2 variants. Study background: The vaccine Ad26.COV2.S was put into the muscle once, or twice with 56 days between. Findings of the study overall: Vaccinated individuals (as opposed to placebo recipients) had higher spike-specific TCR breadth.

Sequencing was performed with immunoSEQ multiplex PCR; in TCRdb, only in-frame clones are kept and a portion is missing. The data show hundreds of thousands of clones, roughly 90% seen once. Comment on this clone: The antigen remains unidentified.

The CDR3 contains 13 residues. Unmatched junction bases numbered 5, after V lost 6 bases and J lost 4 bases. Germline V lookup: CDR1 SNHLY, CDR2 FYNNEI. Specified treatment: some 20 received Ad26.COV2.S at low or high dose, single or two shots; about 5 received placebo; per-sample allocation not given. The investigators took samples on day 63 after the first vaccine or placebo injection. The receptor was isolated from a person between 18 and 60 years old who received the Ad26.COV2.S COVID-19 vaccine or a placebo. This specimen consisted of peripheral blood, obtained in a trial of Ad26.COV2.S vaccine versus placebo. The J gene is TRBJ2-7, the V gene TRBV2, with TRBD1 identical over 8 bases. This chain's CDR3 is CASRLDREYEQYF. For the CDR3, the DNA is TGTGCCAGCAGGCTGGACAGGGAGTACGAGCAGTACTTC.